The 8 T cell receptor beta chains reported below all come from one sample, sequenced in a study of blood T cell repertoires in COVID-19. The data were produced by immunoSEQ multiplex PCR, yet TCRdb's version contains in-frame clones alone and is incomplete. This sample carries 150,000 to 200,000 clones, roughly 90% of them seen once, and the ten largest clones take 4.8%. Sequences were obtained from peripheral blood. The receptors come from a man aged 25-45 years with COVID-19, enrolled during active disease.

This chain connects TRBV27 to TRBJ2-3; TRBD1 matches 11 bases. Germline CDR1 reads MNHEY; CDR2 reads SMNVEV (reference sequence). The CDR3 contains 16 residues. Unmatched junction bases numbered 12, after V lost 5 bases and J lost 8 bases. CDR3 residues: CASSTGTGGGFGTQYF. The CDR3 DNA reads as TGTGCCAGCAGTACTGGGACAGGGGGTGGGTTCGGTACGCAGTATTTT.

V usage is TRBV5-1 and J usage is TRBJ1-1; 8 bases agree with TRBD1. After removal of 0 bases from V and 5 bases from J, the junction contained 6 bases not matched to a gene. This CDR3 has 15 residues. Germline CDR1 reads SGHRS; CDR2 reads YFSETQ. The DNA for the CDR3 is TGCGCCAGCAGCTTGGAGACAGGGGAGTGGACTGAAGCTTTCTTT. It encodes CASSLETGEWTEAFF.

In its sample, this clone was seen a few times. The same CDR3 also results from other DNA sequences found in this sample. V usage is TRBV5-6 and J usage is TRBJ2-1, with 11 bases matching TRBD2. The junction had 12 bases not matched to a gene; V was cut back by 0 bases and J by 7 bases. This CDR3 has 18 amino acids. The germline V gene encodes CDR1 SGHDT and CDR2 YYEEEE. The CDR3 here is CASSLGGLAGGPGNEQFF. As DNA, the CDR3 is TGTGCCAGCAGCTTGGGGGGGCTAGCGGGAGGCCCGGGGAATGAGCAGTTCTTC.

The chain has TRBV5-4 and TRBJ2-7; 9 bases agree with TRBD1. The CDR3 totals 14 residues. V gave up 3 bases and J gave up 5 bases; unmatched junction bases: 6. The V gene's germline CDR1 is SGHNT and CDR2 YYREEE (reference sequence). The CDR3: CASSSERTGDEQYF. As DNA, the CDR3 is TGTGCCAGCAGCTCCGAAAGGACAGGGGACGAGCAGTACTTC.

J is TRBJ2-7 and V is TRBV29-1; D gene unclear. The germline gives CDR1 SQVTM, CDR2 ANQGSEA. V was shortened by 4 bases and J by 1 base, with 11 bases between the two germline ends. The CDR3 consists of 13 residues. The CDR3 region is CSVAPQVSYEQYF. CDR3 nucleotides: TGCAGCGTTGCCCCGCAGGTATCCTACGAGCAGTACTTC.

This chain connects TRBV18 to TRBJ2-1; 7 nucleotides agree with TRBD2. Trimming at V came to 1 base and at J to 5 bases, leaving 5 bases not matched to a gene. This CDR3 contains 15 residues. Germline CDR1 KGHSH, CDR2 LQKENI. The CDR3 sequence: CASSPLLAGDNEQFF. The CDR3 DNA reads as TGTGCCAGCTCACCACTATTGGCGGGGGACAATGAGCAGTTCTTC.

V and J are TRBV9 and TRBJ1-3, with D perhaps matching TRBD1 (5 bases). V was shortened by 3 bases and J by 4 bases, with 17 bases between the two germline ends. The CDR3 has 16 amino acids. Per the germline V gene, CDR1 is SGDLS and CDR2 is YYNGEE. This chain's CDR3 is CASSGSQVSEGNTIYF. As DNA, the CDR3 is TGTGCCAGCAGCGGGTCACAGGTTTCGGAAGGAAACACCATATATTTT.

DNA for the CDR3: TGTGCCAGCGGCAAGGACATCACCGTCCTATTTAGCACAGATACGCAGTATTTT. It translates to CASGKDITVLFSTDTQYF. The rearrangement links TRBV2 to TRBJ2-3; TRBD1 might be the D (5 bases). V lost 8 bases to trimming and J lost 0 bases, with 24 bases between them. This CDR3 contains 18 residues. Germline lookup yields CDR1 SNHLY and CDR2 FYNNEI.